This T cell receptor (beta chain) was sequenced during a study of T cells in Graves' hyperthyroidism and ophthalmopathy. TCR beta CDR3 sequences were amplified from RNA transcripts. HTBI primers were the set used in a first-round RT-PCR of the TCR CDR3. TCRdb independently ran MiXCR on the multiplex PCR reads; one entry per CDR3 protein. The sample has hundreds of thousands of distinct CDR3 sequences, roughly 14% seen once. This clonotype was sampled from a man aged 18 to 29 with Graves' ophthalmopathy. Sequencing was performed on blood.

The CDR3 nucleotides are TGTGCCAGCAGCCAGGGATGGGCTAGCGGTCCTAAAGAGACCCAGTACTTC. It encodes CASSQGWASGPKETQYF. This chain connects TRBV7-9 to TRBJ2-5; 7 bases line up with TRBD2. Per the germline V gene, CDR1 is SEHNR and CDR2 is FQNEAQ (reference sequence). Germline trimming cut 5 bases from V and 3 bases from J; bases unmatched to any gene: 15. This CDR3 is 17 amino acids long. Full variable domain (rest looked up from reference TRBV7-9 and TRBJ2-5): DTGVSQNPRHKITKRGQNVTFRCDPISEHNRLYWYRQTLGQGPEFLTYFQNEAQLEKSRLLSDRFSAERPKGSFSTLEIQRTEQGDSAMYLCASSQGWASGPKETQYFGPGTRLLVL.